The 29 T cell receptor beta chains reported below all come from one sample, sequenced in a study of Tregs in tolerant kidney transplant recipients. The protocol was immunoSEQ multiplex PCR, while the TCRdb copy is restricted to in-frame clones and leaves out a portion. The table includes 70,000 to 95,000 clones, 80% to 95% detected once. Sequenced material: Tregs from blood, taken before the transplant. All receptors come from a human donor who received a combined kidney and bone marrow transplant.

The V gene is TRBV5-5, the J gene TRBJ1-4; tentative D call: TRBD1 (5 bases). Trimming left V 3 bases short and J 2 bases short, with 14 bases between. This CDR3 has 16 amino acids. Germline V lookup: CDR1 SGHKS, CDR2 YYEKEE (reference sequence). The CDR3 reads CASSSQVWKTNEKLFF. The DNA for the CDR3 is TGTGCCAGCAGCTCACAGGTTTGGAAGACTAATGAAAAACTGTTTTTT.

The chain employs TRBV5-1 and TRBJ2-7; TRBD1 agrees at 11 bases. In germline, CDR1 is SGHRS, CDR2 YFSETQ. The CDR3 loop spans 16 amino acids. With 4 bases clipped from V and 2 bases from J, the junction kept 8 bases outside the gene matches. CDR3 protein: CASSGQGAPKTYEQYF. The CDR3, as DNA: TGCGCCAGCAGCGGACAGGGGGCTCCCAAAACCTACGAGCAGTACTTC.

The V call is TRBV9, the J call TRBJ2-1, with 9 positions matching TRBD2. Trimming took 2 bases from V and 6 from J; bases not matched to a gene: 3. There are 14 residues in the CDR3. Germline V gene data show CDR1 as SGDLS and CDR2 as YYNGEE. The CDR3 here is CASSVAGGINEQFF. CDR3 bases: TGTGCCAGCAGCGTGGCGGGAGGGATCAATGAGCAGTTCTTC.

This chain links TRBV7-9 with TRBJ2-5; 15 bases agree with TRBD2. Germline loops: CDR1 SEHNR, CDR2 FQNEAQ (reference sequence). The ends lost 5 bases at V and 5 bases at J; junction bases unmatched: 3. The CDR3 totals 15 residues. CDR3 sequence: CASSPGTSGRETQYF. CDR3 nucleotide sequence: TGTGCCAGCAGCCCCGGGACTAGCGGGAGGGAGACCCAGTACTTC.

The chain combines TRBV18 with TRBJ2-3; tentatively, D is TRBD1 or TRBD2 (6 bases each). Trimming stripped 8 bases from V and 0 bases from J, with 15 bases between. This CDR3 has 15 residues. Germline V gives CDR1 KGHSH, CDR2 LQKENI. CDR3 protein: CASPLLGGSTDTQYF. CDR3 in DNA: TGTGCCAGCCCACTACTAGGGGGGAGCACAGATACGCAGTATTTT.

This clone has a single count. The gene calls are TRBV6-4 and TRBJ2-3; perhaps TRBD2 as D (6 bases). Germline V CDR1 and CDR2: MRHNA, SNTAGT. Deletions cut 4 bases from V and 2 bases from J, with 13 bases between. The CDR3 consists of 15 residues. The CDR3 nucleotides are TGTGCCAGCAGTGTGACGGGAGTAAACACAGATACGCAGTATTTT. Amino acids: CASSVTGVNTDTQYF.

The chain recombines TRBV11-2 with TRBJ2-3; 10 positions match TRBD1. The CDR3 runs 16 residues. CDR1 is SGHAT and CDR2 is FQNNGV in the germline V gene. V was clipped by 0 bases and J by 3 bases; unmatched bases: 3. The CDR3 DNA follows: TGTGCCAGCAGCTTAGAGGGGACAGGGGTGACAGATACGCAGTATTTT. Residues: CASSLEGTGVTDTQYF. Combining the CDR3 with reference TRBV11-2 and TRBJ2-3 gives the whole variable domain EAGVAQSPRYKIIEKRQSVAFWCNPISGHATLYWYQQILGQGPKLLIQFQNNGVVDDSQLPKDRFSAERLKGVDSTLKIQPAKLEDSAVYLCASSLEGTGVTDTQYFGPGTRLTVL.

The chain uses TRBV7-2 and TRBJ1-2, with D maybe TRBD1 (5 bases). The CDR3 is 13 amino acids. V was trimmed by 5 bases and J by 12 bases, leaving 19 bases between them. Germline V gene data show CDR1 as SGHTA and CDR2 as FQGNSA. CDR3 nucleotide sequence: TGTGCCAGCAGCGCGGGGCGGGGTCGTTGGAACACCTTC. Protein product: CASSAGRGRWNTF.

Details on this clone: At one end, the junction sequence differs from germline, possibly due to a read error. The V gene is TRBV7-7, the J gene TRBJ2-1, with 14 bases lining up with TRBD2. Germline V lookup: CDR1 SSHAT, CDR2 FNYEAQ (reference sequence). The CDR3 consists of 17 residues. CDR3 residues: CASSPGLAGGGGNEQFF. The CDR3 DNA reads TGTGCTAGCAGCCCTGGACTAGCGGGAGGCGGGGGCAATGAGCAGTTCTTC. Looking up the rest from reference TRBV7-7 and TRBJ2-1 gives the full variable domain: GAGVSQSPRYKVTKRGQDVTLRCDPISSHATLYWYQQALGQGPEFLTYFNYEAQPDKSGLPSDRFSAERPEGSISTLTIQRTEQRDSAMYRCASSPGLAGGGGNEQFFGPGTRLTVL.

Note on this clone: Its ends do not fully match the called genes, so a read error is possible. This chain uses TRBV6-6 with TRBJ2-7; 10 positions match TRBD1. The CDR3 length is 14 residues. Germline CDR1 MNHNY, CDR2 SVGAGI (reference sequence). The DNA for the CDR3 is TGTGCCAGCAGTCACTCGGGACAGGGGTACGAGCAGTACTTC. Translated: CASSHSGQGYEQYF.

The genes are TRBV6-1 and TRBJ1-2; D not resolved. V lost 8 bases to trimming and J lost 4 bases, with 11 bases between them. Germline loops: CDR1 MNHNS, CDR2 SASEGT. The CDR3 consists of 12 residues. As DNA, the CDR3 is TGTGCCAGCCGACGGGAGGGCTATGGCTACACCTTC. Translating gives CASRREGYGYTF.

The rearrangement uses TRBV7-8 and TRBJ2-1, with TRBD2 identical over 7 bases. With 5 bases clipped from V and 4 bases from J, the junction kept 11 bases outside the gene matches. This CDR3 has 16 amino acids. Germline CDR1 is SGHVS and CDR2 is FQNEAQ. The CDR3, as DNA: TGTGCCAGCAGCCCATTGTCGGGACTATCGTACAATGAGCAGTTCTTC. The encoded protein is CASSPLSGLSYNEQFF.

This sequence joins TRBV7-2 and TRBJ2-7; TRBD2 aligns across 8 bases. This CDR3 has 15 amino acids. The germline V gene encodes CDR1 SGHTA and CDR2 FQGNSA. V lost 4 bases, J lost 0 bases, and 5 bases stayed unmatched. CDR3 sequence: CASSSSGLSSYEQYF. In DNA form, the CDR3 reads TGTGCCAGCAGCTCTAGCGGGCTAAGCTCCTACGAGCAGTACTTC.

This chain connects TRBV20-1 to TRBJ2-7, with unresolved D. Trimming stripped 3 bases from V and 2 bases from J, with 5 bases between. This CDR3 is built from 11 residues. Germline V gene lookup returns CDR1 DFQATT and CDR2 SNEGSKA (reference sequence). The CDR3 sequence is CSASGTYEQYF. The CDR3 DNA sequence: TGCAGTGCTAGCGGAACCTACGAGCAGTACTTC.

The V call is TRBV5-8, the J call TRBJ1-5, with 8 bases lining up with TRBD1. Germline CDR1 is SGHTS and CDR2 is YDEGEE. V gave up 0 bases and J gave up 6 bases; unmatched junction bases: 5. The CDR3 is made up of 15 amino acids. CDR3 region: CASSLGTGIRQPQHF. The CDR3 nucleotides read TGTGCCAGCAGCTTGGGGACAGGGATTCGTCAGCCCCAGCATTTT.

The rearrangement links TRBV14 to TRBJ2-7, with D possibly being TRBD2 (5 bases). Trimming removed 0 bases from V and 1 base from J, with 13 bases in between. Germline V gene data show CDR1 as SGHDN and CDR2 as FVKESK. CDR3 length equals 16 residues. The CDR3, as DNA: TGTGCCAGCAGCCAAGATGCGGGCTCGTTATCCTACGAGCAGTACTTC. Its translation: CASSQDAGSLSYEQYF.

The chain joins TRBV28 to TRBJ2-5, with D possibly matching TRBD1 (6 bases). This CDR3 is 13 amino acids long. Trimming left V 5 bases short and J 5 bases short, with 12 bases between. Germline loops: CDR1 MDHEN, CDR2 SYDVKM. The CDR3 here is CASSTGTWETQYF. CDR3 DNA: TGTGCCAGCAGTACTGGGACATGGGAGACCCAGTACTTC. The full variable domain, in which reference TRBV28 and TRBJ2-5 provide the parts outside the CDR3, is DVKVTQSSRYLVKRTGEKVFLECVQDMDHENMFWYRQDPGLGLRLIYFSYDVKMKEKGDIPEGYSVSREKKERFSLILESASTNQTSMYLCASSTGTWETQYFGPGTRLLVL.

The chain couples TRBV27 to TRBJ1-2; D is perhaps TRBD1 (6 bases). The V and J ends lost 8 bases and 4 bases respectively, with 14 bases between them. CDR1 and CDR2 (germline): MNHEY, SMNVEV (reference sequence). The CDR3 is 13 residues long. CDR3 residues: CASWARGGYGYTF. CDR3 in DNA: TGTGCCAGCTGGGCCAGGGGTGGCTATGGCTACACCTTC.

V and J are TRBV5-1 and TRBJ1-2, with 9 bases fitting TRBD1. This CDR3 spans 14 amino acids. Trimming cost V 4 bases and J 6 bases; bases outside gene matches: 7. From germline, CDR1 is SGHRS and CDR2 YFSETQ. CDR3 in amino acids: CASSSLQGAHGYTF. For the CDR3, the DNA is TGCGCCAGCAGCAGCCTACAGGGGGCGCATGGCTACACCTTC.

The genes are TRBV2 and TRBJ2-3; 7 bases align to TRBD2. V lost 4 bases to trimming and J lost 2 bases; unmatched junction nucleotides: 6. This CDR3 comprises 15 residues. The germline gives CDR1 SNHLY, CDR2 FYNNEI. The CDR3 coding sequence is TGTGCCAGCAGTGGGGCTAGCGGACCCACAGATACGCAGTATTTT. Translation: CASSGASGPTDTQYF.

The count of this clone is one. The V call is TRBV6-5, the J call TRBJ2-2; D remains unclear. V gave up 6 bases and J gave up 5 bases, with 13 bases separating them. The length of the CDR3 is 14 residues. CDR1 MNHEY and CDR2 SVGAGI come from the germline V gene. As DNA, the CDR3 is TGTGCCAGCAGGTCCTCCTTTACTACCGGGGAGCTGTTTTTT. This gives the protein CASRSSFTTGELFF.

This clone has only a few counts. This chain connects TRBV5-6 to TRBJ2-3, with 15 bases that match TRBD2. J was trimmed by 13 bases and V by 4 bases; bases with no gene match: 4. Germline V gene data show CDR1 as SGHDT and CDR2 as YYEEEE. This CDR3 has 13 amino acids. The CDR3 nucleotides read TGTGCCAGCAGCCTCAGGACTAGCGGGGGGGAGTATTTT. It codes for CASSLRTSGGEYF.

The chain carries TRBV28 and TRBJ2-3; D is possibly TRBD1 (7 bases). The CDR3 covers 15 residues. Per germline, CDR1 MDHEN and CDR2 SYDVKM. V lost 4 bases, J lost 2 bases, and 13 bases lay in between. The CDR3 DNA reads TGTGCCAGCAGTTACGGGGGACAGCTCACAGATACGCAGTATTTT. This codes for CASSYGGQLTDTQYF.

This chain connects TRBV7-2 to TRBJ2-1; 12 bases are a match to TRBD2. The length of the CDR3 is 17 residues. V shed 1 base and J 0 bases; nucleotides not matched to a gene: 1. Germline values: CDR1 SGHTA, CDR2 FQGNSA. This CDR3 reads CASSLGTSGVSYNEQFF. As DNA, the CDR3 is TGTGCCAGCAGCTTAGGGACTAGCGGGGTCTCCTACAATGAGCAGTTCTTC. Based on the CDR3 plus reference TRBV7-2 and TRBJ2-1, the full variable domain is GAGVSQSPSNKVTEKGKDVELRCDPISGHTALYWYRQSLGQGLEFLIYFQGNSAPDKSGLPSDRFSAERTGGSVSTLTIQRTQQEDSAVYLCASSLGTSGVSYNEQFFGPGTRLTVL.

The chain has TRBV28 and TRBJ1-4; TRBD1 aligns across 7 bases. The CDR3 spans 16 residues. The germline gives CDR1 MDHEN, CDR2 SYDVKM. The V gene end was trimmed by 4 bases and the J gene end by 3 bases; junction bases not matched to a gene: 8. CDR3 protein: CASSYPEGTANEKLFF. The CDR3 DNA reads TGTGCCAGCAGTTACCCAGAAGGGACAGCTAATGAAAAACTGTTTTTT.

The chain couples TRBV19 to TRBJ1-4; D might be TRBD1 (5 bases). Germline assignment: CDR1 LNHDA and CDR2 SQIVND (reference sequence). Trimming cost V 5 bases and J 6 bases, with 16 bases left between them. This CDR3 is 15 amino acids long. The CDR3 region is CASSWGMYFDEKLFF. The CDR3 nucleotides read TGTGCCAGTAGTTGGGGCATGTACTTCGATGAAAAACTGTTTTTT.

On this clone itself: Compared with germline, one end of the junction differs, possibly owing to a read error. The CDR3 bases are TGTGCCAGCAACATAGCGGGTAGCGGGACCGGCAAAGGTTTT. Residues: CASNIAGSGTGKGF. The chain has TRBV7-2 and TRBJ2-3; 8 positions match TRBD2. Germline values: CDR1 SGHTA, CDR2 FQGNSA. The CDR3 totals 14 residues.

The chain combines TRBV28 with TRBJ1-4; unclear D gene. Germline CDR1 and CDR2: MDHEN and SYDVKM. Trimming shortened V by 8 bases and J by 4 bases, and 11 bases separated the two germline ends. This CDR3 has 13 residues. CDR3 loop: CASSRTVNEKLFF. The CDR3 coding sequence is TGTGCCAGCTCCCGGACGGTTAATGAAAAACTGTTTTTT.

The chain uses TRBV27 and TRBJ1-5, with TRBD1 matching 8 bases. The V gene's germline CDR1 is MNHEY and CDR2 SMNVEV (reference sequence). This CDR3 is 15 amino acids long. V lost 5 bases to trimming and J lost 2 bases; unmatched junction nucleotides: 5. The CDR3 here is CASSHGQGGNQPQHF. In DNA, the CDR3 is TGTGCCAGCAGTCACGGACAGGGAGGCAATCAGCCCCAGCATTTT.